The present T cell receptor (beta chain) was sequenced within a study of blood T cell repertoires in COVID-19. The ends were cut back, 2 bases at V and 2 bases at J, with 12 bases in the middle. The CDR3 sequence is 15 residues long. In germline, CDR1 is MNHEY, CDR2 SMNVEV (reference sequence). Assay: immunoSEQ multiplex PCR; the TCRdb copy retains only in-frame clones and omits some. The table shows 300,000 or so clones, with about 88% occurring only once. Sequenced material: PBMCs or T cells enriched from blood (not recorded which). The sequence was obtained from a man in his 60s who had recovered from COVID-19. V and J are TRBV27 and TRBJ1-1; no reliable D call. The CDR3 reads CASSLAGGINTEAFF. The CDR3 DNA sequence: TGTGCCAGCAGTTTAGCGGGTGGTATCAACACTGAAGCTTTCTTT.